These T cell receptor beta chains were read from a single sample in a study of human T cells and chemical hapten exposure. In TCRdb, the RACE reads were re-called with MiXCR into one record per CDR3 protein. The repertoire holds tens of thousands of distinct CDR3 sequences, with just under 9% as singletons. The sequencing sample was made of whole blood. These receptors originate from a female donor in good health. Some clones in this sample may be carry-over from other donors' samples. CDR3s include the opening cysteine and the closing phenylalanine or tryptophan. D genes are given only for firm matches. Some rows have no size entry. The others give once, few or many, or a class for an expanded clone.

j_gene: TRBJ2-7
abundance: medium-sized
d_gene: .
v_gene: TRBV6-2/TRBV6-3
CDR3aa: CASSYNRDEQYF
CDR3nt: TGTGCCAGCAGTTATAACAGGGACGAGCAGTACTTC

j_gene: TRBJ2-4
abundance: few
d_gene: TRBD1
v_gene: TRBV20-1
CDR3aa: CSAERTGRQNIQYF
CDR3nt: TGCAGTGCAGAAAGGACAGGCCGGCAAAACATTCAGTACTTC

j_gene: TRBJ2-4
abundance: few
d_gene: .
v_gene: TRBV19
CDR3aa: CASSGVAAKNIQYF
CDR3nt: TGTGCCAGTAGCGGAGTAGCGGCTAAAAACATTCAGTACTTC

j_gene: TRBJ2-3
abundance: .
d_gene: .
v_gene: TRBV5-1
CDR3aa: CASSLQGRVTDTQYF
CDR3nt: TGCGCCAGCAGCTTGCAGGGGCGCGTGACAGATACGCAGTATTTT

j_gene: TRBJ2-7
abundance: .
d_gene: TRBD1
v_gene: TRBV28
CDR3aa: CASSSYRGLYEQYF
CDR3nt: TGTGCCAGCAGCTCATACAGGGGTCTTTACGAGCAGTACTTC

j_gene: TRBJ2-3
abundance: .
d_gene: TRBD1
v_gene: TRBV12-3/TRBV12-4
CDR3aa: CASSARTGRADTQYF
CDR3nt: TGTGCCAGCAGTGCCCGGACAGGGAGAGCAGATACGCAGTATTTT

j_gene: TRBJ1-4
abundance: few
d_gene: TRBD1
v_gene: TRBV6-2/TRBV6-3
CDR3aa: CASSWTGRKEKLFF
CDR3nt: TGTGCCAGCAGTTGGACAGGGCGTAAAGAAAAACTGTTTTTT

j_gene: TRBJ2-1
abundance: .
d_gene: .
v_gene: TRBV29-1
CDR3aa: CSVEPRADEQFF
CDR3nt: TGCAGCGTTGAACCTCGCGCGGATGAGCAGTTCTTC

j_gene: TRBJ2-3
abundance: .
d_gene: TRBD2
v_gene: TRBV4-2
CDR3aa: CASSHALAGGADTQYF
CDR3nt: TGTGCCAGCAGCCATGCACTAGCGGGAGGGGCAGATACGCAGTATTTT

j_gene: TRBJ2-3
abundance: .
d_gene: .
v_gene: TRBV20-1
CDR3aa: CSARDWHSPTDTQYF
CDR3nt: TGCAGTGCTAGAGATTGGCACTCACCCACAGATACGCAGTATTTT

j_gene: TRBJ1-6
abundance: few
d_gene: TRBD1
v_gene: TRBV6-5
CDR3aa: CASSQNRGNNSPLHF
CDR3nt: TGTGCCAGCAGTCAAAACAGGGGTAATAATTCACCCCTCCACTTT

j_gene: TRBJ2-1
abundance: few
d_gene: .
v_gene: TRBV5-5
CDR3aa: CASSLLSGVSYNEQFF
CDR3nt: TGTGCCAGCAGCTTGTTGTCGGGAGTGAGCTACAATGAGCAGTTCTTC

j_gene: TRBJ1-2
abundance: few
d_gene: .
v_gene: TRBV5-1
CDR3aa: CASRQSLGANYGYTF
CDR3nt: TGCGCCAGCCGCCAAAGTTTGGGGGCTAACTATGGCTACACCTTC

j_gene: TRBJ2-3
abundance: .
d_gene: .
v_gene: TRBV12-3/TRBV12-4
CDR3aa: CASSSTTSSVTDTQYF
CDR3nt: TGTGCCAGCAGTTCGACGACTAGTTCGGTCACAGATACGCAGTATTTT

j_gene: TRBJ1-6
abundance: .
d_gene: .
v_gene: TRBV28
CDR3aa: CASSGGSRANSPLHF
CDR3nt: TGTGCCAGCAGTGGGGGGTCAAGGGCGAATTCACCCCTCCACTTT

j_gene: TRBJ2-5
abundance: many
d_gene: TRBD2
v_gene: TRBV20-1
CDR3aa: CSARLAGTLQETQYF
CDR3nt: TGCAGTGCTAGGCTAGCGGGAACGCTCCAAGAGACCCAGTACTTC

j_gene: TRBJ1-5
abundance: many
d_gene: TRBD1
v_gene: TRBV7-2
CDR3aa: CASSSTGGGNQPQHF
CDR3nt: TGTGCCAGCAGCTCGACAGGGGGCGGCAATCAGCCCCAGCATTTT

j_gene: TRBJ1-1
abundance: .
d_gene: .
v_gene: TRBV6-5
CDR3aa: CASSPPDRTFPAFF
CDR3nt: TGTGCCAGCAGTCCCCCGGACAGAACATTCCCGGCTTTCTTT

j_gene: TRBJ2-7
abundance: many
d_gene: .
v_gene: TRBV4-3
CDR3aa: CASSQDSGPLAAEQYF
CDR3nt: TGCGCCAGCAGCCAAGATAGTGGACCGTTGGCGGCCGAGCAGTACTTC

j_gene: TRBJ2-1
abundance: .
d_gene: TRBD1
v_gene: TRBV27
CDR3aa: CASSLGAGGFDEQFF
CDR3nt: TGTGCCAGCAGTTTGGGCGCAGGGGGCTTCGATGAGCAGTTCTTC

j_gene: TRBJ2-3
abundance: few
d_gene: .
v_gene: TRBV10-3
CDR3aa: CAISESAGTDTQYF
CDR3nt: TGTGCCATCAGTGAGTCCGCGGGCACAGATACGCAGTATTTT

j_gene: TRBJ2-7
abundance: .
d_gene: TRBD1
v_gene: TRBV7-2
CDR3aa: CASSPRVQGTYEQYF
CDR3nt: TGTGCCAGCAGCCCTAGAGTACAGGGGACCTACGAGCAGTACTTC

j_gene: TRBJ1-5
abundance: .
d_gene: .
v_gene: TRBV3-1
CDR3aa: CTSSFRGDNQPQHF
CDR3nt: TGTACCAGCAGCTTCCGGGGGGACAATCAGCCCCAGCATTTT

j_gene: TRBJ1-2
abundance: .
d_gene: .
v_gene: TRBV28
CDR3aa: CATTTFVNYGYTF
CDR3nt: TGTGCCACTACGACCTTCGTTAACTATGGCTACACCTTC

j_gene: TRBJ2-1
abundance: many
d_gene: .
v_gene: TRBV29-1
CDR3aa: CSVESIYNEQFF
CDR3nt: TGCAGCGTTGAATCCATCTACAATGAGCAGTTCTTC

j_gene: TRBJ2-2
abundance: few
d_gene: TRBD2
v_gene: TRBV4-2
CDR3aa: CASGLAGVGTGELFF
CDR3nt: TGTGCCAGTGGACTAGCGGGAGTCGGCACCGGGGAGCTGTTTTTT

j_gene: TRBJ2-1
abundance: .
d_gene: TRBD2
v_gene: TRBV6-2/TRBV6-3
CDR3aa: CASSYLTSGGNEQFF
CDR3nt: TGTGCCAGCAGTTACCTGACTAGCGGGGGTAATGAGCAGTTCTTC

j_gene: TRBJ2-1
abundance: few
d_gene: TRBD1
v_gene: TRBV24-1
CDR3aa: CATTSGGQGVNEQFF
CDR3nt: TGTGCCACCACCTCAGGAGGACAGGGAGTCAATGAGCAGTTCTTC

j_gene: TRBJ2-6
abundance: .
d_gene: .
v_gene: TRBV6-5
CDR3aa: CASSYSTGANVLTF
CDR3nt: TGTGCCAGCAGTTACTCAACTGGGGCCAACGTCCTGACTTTC

j_gene: TRBJ2-3
abundance: few
d_gene: .
v_gene: TRBV27
CDR3aa: CASSSGTAHTDTQYF
CDR3nt: TGTGCCAGCAGTTCCGGGACTGCCCACACAGATACGCAGTATTTT

j_gene: TRBJ1-1
abundance: many
d_gene: .
v_gene: TRBV7-2
CDR3aa: CASSFQGLNTEAFF
CDR3nt: TGTGCCAGCAGCTTCCAGGGCTTGAACACTGAAGCTTTCTTT

j_gene: TRBJ1-4
abundance: few
d_gene: .
v_gene: TRBV2
CDR3aa: CASTRPGHGNEKLFF
CDR3nt: TGTGCCAGCACGAGACCGGGACACGGTAATGAAAAACTGTTTTTT

j_gene: TRBJ2-5
abundance: .
d_gene: TRBD2
v_gene: TRBV3-1
CDR3aa: CASSSGLAVAETQYF
CDR3nt: TGTGCCAGCAGTTCCGGTCTAGCGGTCGCAGAGACCCAGTACTTC

j_gene: TRBJ1-4
abundance: few
d_gene: .
v_gene: TRBV12-3/TRBV12-4
CDR3aa: CASSLVGGPTINEKLFF
CDR3nt: TGTGCCAGCAGTTTAGTTGGGGGGCCCACTATTAATGAAAAACTGTTTTTT

j_gene: TRBJ1-5
abundance: many
d_gene: TRBD1
v_gene: TRBV20-1
CDR3aa: CSASEGTGDSQPQHF
CDR3nt: TGCAGTGCTAGTGAAGGGACAGGGGACAGTCAGCCCCAGCATTTT

j_gene: TRBJ2-5
abundance: few
d_gene: TRBD2
v_gene: TRBV15
CDR3aa: CAMVSGREETQYF
CDR3nt: TGTGCCATGGTCAGCGGGAGGGAAGAGACCCAGTACTTC